These T cell receptor beta chains were read from a single sample in a study of T-cell reconstitution after alpha-beta-depleted transplantation in children. TCRdb ran MiXCR on the PCR reads and lists one entry per CDR3 protein. The sample includes 450,000 to 550,000 distinct CDR3 sequences, approximately 10% of them seen just once. Sequenced here: PBMCs, mostly from graft donor cells, sampled 180 days after TCRalphabeta/CD19-depleted stem cell transplant. The origin of the receptors is a female patient aged 2 to 10 who had a stem cell transplant for aplastic anemia, so the T cells may come from the graft donor. Each CDR3 is given with its conserved first and last residue. D genes are given only for firm matches. Only some rows state a clone size, as once, few, many or a class for expanded clones.

J gene: TRBJ2-1; V gene: TRBV4-3; D gene: NA; clone size: NA; CDR3 protein: CASSQRFPERTYNEQFF; CDR3 DNA: TGCGCCAGCAGCCAAAGGTTTCCGGAGCGAACATACAATGAGCAGTTCTTC
J gene: TRBJ2-3; V gene: TRBV6-2/TRBV6-3; D gene: NA; clone size: NA; CDR3 protein: CASNQIPTDTQYF; CDR3 DNA: TGTGCCAGCAACCAGATCCCCACAGATACGCAGTATTTT
J gene: TRBJ2-3; V gene: TRBV20-1; D gene: TRBD2; clone size: NA; CDR3 protein: CSARDRRWAGELTDTQYF; CDR3 DNA: TGCAGTGCTAGAGATCGGCGGTGGGCGGGAGAGCTGACAGATACGCAGTATTTT
J gene: TRBJ1-2; V gene: TRBV20-1; D gene: NA; clone size: few; CDR3 protein: CSARDRGRDTSNYGYTF; CDR3 DNA: TGCAGTGCTAGAGATCGTGGCAGGGACACCTCTAACTATGGCTACACCTTC
J gene: TRBJ1-1; V gene: TRBV7-2; D gene: NA; clone size: few; CDR3 protein: CASSMRPGQPNTEAFF; CDR3 DNA: TGTGCCAGCAGCATGCGCCCGGGACAACCTAACACTGAAGCTTTCTTT
J gene: TRBJ1-1; V gene: TRBV27; D gene: NA; clone size: NA; CDR3 protein: CASSFSPWERGTEAFF; CDR3 DNA: TGTGCCAGCAGTTTCAGTCCTTGGGAAAGGGGCACTGAAGCTTTCTTT
J gene: TRBJ2-1; V gene: TRBV7-3; D gene: TRBD2; clone size: NA; CDR3 protein: CASSPSGRPHNEQFF; CDR3 DNA: TGTGCCAGCAGCCCGAGCGGGAGACCACACAATGAGCAGTTCTTC
J gene: TRBJ2-1; V gene: TRBV19; D gene: TRBD2; clone size: few; CDR3 protein: CASSVGGSPYNEQFF; CDR3 DNA: TGTGCCAGTAGTGTGGGAGGGTCTCCCTACAATGAGCAGTTCTTC
J gene: TRBJ2-7; V gene: TRBV29-1; D gene: NA; clone size: many; CDR3 protein: CSSQDSYEQYF; CDR3 DNA: TGCAGCTCCCAGGACTCCTACGAGCAGTACTTC
J gene: TRBJ2-7; V gene: TRBV29-1; D gene: NA; clone size: NA; CDR3 protein: CSVEFSGSYEQYF; CDR3 DNA: TGCAGCGTTGAGTTTTCAGGGTCCTACGAGCAGTACTTC
J gene: TRBJ2-4; V gene: TRBV12-3/TRBV12-4; D gene: NA; clone size: NA; CDR3 protein: CASLRKGGLAKNIQYF; CDR3 DNA: TGTGCCAGCCTGAGGAAAGGGGGTTTAGCCAAAAACATTCAGTACTTC
J gene: TRBJ2-7; V gene: TRBV28; D gene: TRBD2; clone size: NA; CDR3 protein: CAGLGLAGECYEQYF; CDR3 DNA: TGTGCCGGATTGGGGCTAGCGGGAGAATGCTACGAGCAGTACTTC
J gene: TRBJ1-1; V gene: TRBV6-1; D gene: NA; clone size: few; CDR3 protein: CASGQRAFF; CDR3 DNA: TGTGCCAGCGGCCAACGAGCTTTCTTT
J gene: TRBJ2-7; V gene: TRBV3-1; D gene: NA; clone size: NA; CDR3 protein: CASSQWRDAYEQYF; CDR3 DNA: TGTGCCAGCAGCCAATGGCGGGACGCCTACGAGCAGTACTTC
J gene: TRBJ1-6; V gene: TRBV2; D gene: TRBD1; clone size: few; CDR3 protein: CASRRDRVESPLHF; CDR3 DNA: TGTGCCAGCAGGAGGGACAGGGTGGAATCACCCCTCCACTTT
J gene: TRBJ2-7; V gene: TRBV7-9; D gene: NA; clone size: few; CDR3 protein: CASSLARAENEQYF; CDR3 DNA: TGTGCCAGCAGCTTAGCTAGGGCTGAGAACGAGCAGTACTTC
J gene: TRBJ1-1; V gene: TRBV7-2; D gene: NA; clone size: few; CDR3 protein: CASTPGRMNTEAFF; CDR3 DNA: TGTGCCAGCACCCCTGGGCGGATGAACACTGAAGCTTTCTTT
J gene: TRBJ2-4; V gene: TRBV3-1; D gene: TRBD2; clone size: NA; CDR3 protein: CASSLGRGDKNIQYF; CDR3 DNA: TGTGCCAGCAGCCTTGGGCGGGGGGACAAAAACATTCAGTACTTC
J gene: TRBJ2-3; V gene: TRBV12-3/TRBV12-4; D gene: TRBD2; clone size: many; CDR3 protein: CASSFTGTSGDTQYF; CDR3 DNA: TGTGCCAGCAGTTTTACCGGGACTAGCGGAGATACGCAGTATTTT
J gene: TRBJ2-4; V gene: TRBV21-1; D gene: NA; clone size: NA; CDR3 protein: CASSWGRQGPLAKNIQYF; CDR3 DNA: TGTGCCAGCAGCTGGGGGAGACAGGGCCCTCTAGCCAAAAACATTCAGTACTTC
J gene: TRBJ2-3; V gene: TRBV5-1; D gene: TRBD2; clone size: many; CDR3 protein: CASSLERLAGRSADTQYF; CDR3 DNA: TGCGCCAGCAGCTTGGAAAGACTAGCGGGACGTAGCGCAGATACGCAGTATTTT
J gene: TRBJ2-7; V gene: TRBV28; D gene: TRBD2; clone size: many; CDR3 protein: CASSLRTSGTYEQYF; CDR3 DNA: TGTGCCAGCAGTTTACGGACTAGCGGGACATACGAGCAGTACTTC
J gene: TRBJ2-4; V gene: TRBV19; D gene: NA; clone size: NA; CDR3 protein: CASKPFGGLAKNIQYF; CDR3 DNA: TGTGCCAGTAAGCCCTTTGGGGGCTTAGCCAAAAACATTCAGTACTTC
J gene: TRBJ1-2; V gene: TRBV12-3/TRBV12-4; D gene: TRBD1; clone size: NA; CDR3 protein: CALSLAKPGQGTYYGYTF; CDR3 DNA: TGTGCCCTCAGTTTAGCGAAACCGGGACAGGGGACCTACTATGGCTACACCTTC
J gene: TRBJ1-5; V gene: TRBV30; D gene: TRBD1; clone size: NA; CDR3 protein: CAWSETYPGDRGRRGNQPQHF; CDR3 DNA: TGTGCCTGGAGTGAGACCTACCCGGGGGACAGGGGGCGCAGGGGCAATCAGCCCCAGCATTTT
J gene: TRBJ1-2; V gene: TRBV7-2; D gene: TRBD1; clone size: many; CDR3 protein: CASSVGWTGFGYTF; CDR3 DNA: TGTGCCAGCAGCGTAGGGTGGACAGGGTTCGGCTACACCTTC
J gene: TRBJ1-5; V gene: TRBV20-1; D gene: TRBD1; clone size: few; CDR3 protein: CSAIYPGQGMIQPQHF; CDR3 DNA: TGCAGTGCTATTTATCCGGGACAGGGGATGATTCAGCCCCAGCATTTT
J gene: TRBJ2-1; V gene: TRBV24-1; D gene: TRBD2; clone size: few; CDR3 protein: CATSDGGLAALSYNEQFF; CDR3 DNA: TGTGCCACCAGTGATGGGGGACTAGCGGCCCTCTCCTACAATGAGCAGTTCTTC
J gene: TRBJ2-3; V gene: TRBV29-1; D gene: TRBD1; clone size: NA; CDR3 protein: CSVPPRGPTDTQYF; CDR3 DNA: TGCAGCGTCCCCCCTAGGGGGCCCACAGATACGCAGTATTTT
J gene: TRBJ1-5; V gene: TRBV27; D gene: TRBD1; clone size: few; CDR3 protein: CASRRTGGDYQPQHF; CDR3 DNA: TGTGCCAGCAGGCGAACAGGGGGGGATTACCAGCCCCAGCATTTT
J gene: TRBJ1-1; V gene: TRBV7-2; D gene: NA; clone size: NA; CDR3 protein: CASSFSGRGTEAFF; CDR3 DNA: TGTGCCAGCAGCTTCTCAGGGCGCGGAACTGAAGCTTTCTTT
J gene: TRBJ2-1; V gene: TRBV4-1; D gene: TRBD2; clone size: few; CDR3 protein: CASSQDLAAGGLTISSYNEQFF; CDR3 DNA: TGCGCCAGCAGCCAAGATCTGGCGGCGGGAGGCCTAACCATCAGCTCCTACAATGAGCAGTTCTTC
J gene: TRBJ2-2; V gene: TRBV14; D gene: TRBD2; clone size: few; CDR3 protein: CASSSPVTSGNTGELFF; CDR3 DNA: TGTGCCAGCAGCTCCCCTGTGACTAGCGGGAACACCGGGGAGCTGTTTTTT
J gene: TRBJ1-2; V gene: TRBV28; D gene: NA; clone size: NA; CDR3 protein: CASSPRRRAGYGYTF; CDR3 DNA: TGTGCCAGCAGCCCCCGCCGCAGGGCCGGCTATGGCTACACCTTC
J gene: TRBJ2-3; V gene: TRBV7-9; D gene: TRBD1; clone size: NA; CDR3 protein: CASSLGQGPSADTQYF; CDR3 DNA: TGTGCCAGCAGCTTAGGACAGGGACCGTCAGCAGATACGCAGTATTTT
J gene: TRBJ2-2; V gene: TRBV6-2/TRBV6-3; D gene: NA; clone size: NA; CDR3 protein: CASSSWTHADTGELFF; CDR3 DNA: TGTGCCAGCAGTTCCTGGACCCACGCGGACACCGGGGAGCTGTTTTTT
J gene: TRBJ1-5; V gene: TRBV27; D gene: NA; clone size: NA; CDR3 protein: CASSLSPNSNQPQHF; CDR3 DNA: TGTGCCAGCAGCCTCAGCCCCAACAGCAATCAGCCCCAGCATTTT
J gene: TRBJ2-3; V gene: TRBV12-3/TRBV12-4; D gene: NA; clone size: many; CDR3 protein: CASDEAGTDTQYF; CDR3 DNA: TGTGCCAGCGATGAGGCAGGCACAGATACGCAGTATTTT
J gene: TRBJ2-7; V gene: TRBV5-1; D gene: TRBD2; clone size: few; CDR3 protein: CASSSPGLGIDEQYF; CDR3 DNA: TGCGCCAGCAGCTCCCCGGGACTAGGGATCGACGAGCAGTACTTC
J gene: TRBJ1-2; V gene: TRBV15; D gene: NA; clone size: NA; CDR3 protein: CATSRDWWAYGYTF; CDR3 DNA: TGTGCCACCAGCAGAGATTGGTGGGCCTATGGCTACACCTTC
J gene: TRBJ2-6; V gene: TRBV20-1; D gene: TRBD2; clone size: NA; CDR3 protein: CSASGLAGAGANVLTF; CDR3 DNA: TGCAGTGCGTCGGGACTAGCGGGAGCCGGGGCCAACGTCCTGACTTTC
J gene: TRBJ1-1; V gene: TRBV6-1; D gene: TRBD1; clone size: NA; CDR3 protein: CASTPAGGMMNTEAFF; CDR3 DNA: TGTGCCAGCACGCCCGCAGGGGGAATGATGAACACTGAAGCTTTCTTT
J gene: TRBJ1-5; V gene: TRBV18; D gene: TRBD1; clone size: few; CDR3 protein: CASSPRNRDRGYQPQHF; CDR3 DNA: TGTGCCAGCTCACCAAGGAACCGGGACAGGGGATATCAGCCCCAGCATTTT
J gene: TRBJ1-1; V gene: TRBV5-1; D gene: NA; clone size: many; CDR3 protein: CASSLEVGPTGEAFF; CDR3 DNA: TGCGCCAGCAGCTTGGAAGTCGGCCCCACGGGGGAAGCTTTCTTT
J gene: TRBJ2-3; V gene: TRBV20-1; D gene: TRBD2; clone size: NA; CDR3 protein: CSAPRLAGGLSFTDTQYF; CDR3 DNA: TGCAGTGCCCCCCGACTAGCGGGAGGACTATCCTTCACAGATACGCAGTATTTT
J gene: TRBJ2-3; V gene: TRBV18; D gene: TRBD2; clone size: few; CDR3 protein: CASSLPGLAFGGTQYF; CDR3 DNA: TGTGCCAGCTCACTCCCGGGACTAGCCTTTGGAGGTACGCAGTATTTT
J gene: TRBJ2-1; V gene: TRBV20-1; D gene: TRBD2; clone size: NA; CDR3 protein: CSATTAASGISGEQFF; CDR3 DNA: TGCAGTGCTACCACGGCCGCTAGCGGGATTTCGGGCGAGCAGTTCTTC